The 17 T cell receptor beta chains presented below share a single source sample, sequenced in a study of OX40 agonist ivuxolimab in advanced cancers. Produced via immunoSEQ multiplex PCR; TCRdb's table is partial and in-frame only. This table has 70,000 to 85,000 clones, 85% appearing once. The source material was CD4+ or CD8+ T cells sorted from blood, sampled in a trial of the OX40 agonist ivuxolimab. All receptors derive from an adult with an advanced solid tumor such as melanoma, head and neck, liver or kidney cancer.

The V gene is TRBV7-9, the J gene TRBJ1-4; 7 nucleotides match TRBD1. The trim removed 11 bases at V and 0 bases at J, leaving 9 bases unmatched. The CDR3 is 15 residues long. Germline CDR1 reads SEHNR; CDR2 reads FQNEAQ (reference sequence). The CDR3 DNA sequence: TGTGCCGGCGGAACAGGGGAAGCAACTAATGAAAAACTGTTTTTT. Amino acids: CAGGTGEATNEKLFF.

DNA of the CDR3: TGTGCCAGCAGTACCTTCTGGACAGGGGCCTTAAACAATGAGCAGTTCTTC. Its translation: CASSTFWTGALNNEQFF. The chain links TRBV28 to TRBJ2-1; TRBD1 agrees at 9 bases. Germline V gene data show CDR1 as MDHEN and CDR2 as SYDVKM. The ends lost 5 bases at V and 5 bases at J; junction bases unmatched: 13. This CDR3 spans 17 amino acids.

This chain's CDR3 is CASTRGGVWTEAFF. The CDR3 nucleotides read TGTGCCAGCACCCGGGGGGGCGTTTGGACTGAAGCTTTCTTT. This chain links TRBV28 with TRBJ1-1; tentatively, D is TRBD1 (6 bases). Germline CDR1 is MDHEN and CDR2 is SYDVKM. The germline V and J ends were trimmed by 7 bases and 5 bases, with 17 bases remaining between them. This CDR3 is 14 amino acids long.

The rearrangement links TRBV5-1 to TRBJ2-3, with D possibly TRBD2 on 6 matching bases. This CDR3 spans 15 amino acids. Trimming cost V 4 bases and J 3 bases, with 15 bases left between them. Germline values: CDR1 SGHRS, CDR2 YFSETQ. Here the CDR3 DNA reads TGCGCCAGCAGCCCCCGGCCGGGGGAGACAGATACGCAGTATTTT. It yields the protein CASSPRPGETDTQYF.

The V call is TRBV11-2, the J call TRBJ2-1; 13 nucleotides line up with TRBD2. Germline assignment: CDR1 SGHAT and CDR2 FQNNGV. The CDR3 contains 16 residues. Trimming took 4 bases from V and 8 from J; bases not matched to a gene: 8. The CDR3 sequence is CASSSPGTSGVYEQFF. The CDR3 DNA follows: TGTGCCAGCAGCTCCCCCGGGACTAGCGGGGTATATGAGCAGTTCTTC.

This chain joins TRBV5-1 and TRBJ2-3, with TRBD1 as a possible D gene (6 bases). CDR3 length equals 16 residues. V lost 3 bases and J lost 1, with 15 bases in between. CDR1 SGHRS and CDR2 YFSETQ come from the germline V gene. CDR3 amino acids: CASSSDRRGRTDTQYF. CDR3 DNA: TGCGCCAGCAGCTCGGACCGCAGGGGCCGCACAGATACGCAGTATTTT.

The chain is built from TRBV11-1 and TRBJ2-2; 11 bases are a match to TRBD2. Germline loops: CDR1 SGHAT, CDR2 FQDESV (reference sequence). V was pared by 5 bases and J by 7 bases, with 6 bases of the junction left unmatched. The CDR3 spans 15 residues. CDR3 region: CASSVTSGSGGELFF. DNA of the CDR3: TGTGCCAGCAGCGTCACTAGCGGGAGCGGCGGGGAGCTGTTTTTT.

This clone was recorded only once. The CDR3 DNA reads TGTGCCGGTAGGACAGATTTAAATCAGCCCCAGCATTTT. Translated, it gives CAGRTDLNQPQHF. The chain is built from TRBV28 and TRBJ1-5; D perhaps matches TRBD1 (6 bases). V lost 11 bases to trimming and J lost 4 bases, with 15 bases between them. The germline V gene has CDR1 MDHEN and CDR2 SYDVKM. The CDR3 covers 13 residues.

This clone was seen just once. The rearrangement links TRBV7-8 to TRBJ2-1; D is unresolved. The V gene lost 1 base and the J gene lost 9 bases, with 10 bases spanning the gap. This CDR3 region has 13 residues. Per germline, CDR1 SGHVS and CDR2 FQNEAQ. Written as DNA, the CDR3 is TGTGCCAGCAGCTTAGATTTGGGATCTGAGCAGTTCTTC. Protein product: CASSLDLGSEQFF.

This chain joins TRBV4-1 and TRBJ2-6; TRBD2 is a possible D gene (6 bases). Germline V gene sequence: CDR1 MGHRA, CDR2 YSYEKL. V dropped 5 bases and J dropped 2 bases, with 13 bases sitting between them. The CDR3 runs 16 residues. Here the CDR3 reads CASSVATGAGANVLTF. The CDR3 coding sequence is TGCGCCAGCAGCGTCGCCACGGGGGCTGGGGCCAACGTCCTGACTTTC.

The chain has TRBV30 and TRBJ1-1; TRBD1 is a possible D gene (5 bases). Trimming took off 0 bases at V and 0 bases at J, with 23 bases between the two ends. From germline, CDR1 is GTSNPN and CDR2 SVGIG (reference sequence). This CDR3 spans 19 amino acids. In DNA, the CDR3 is TGTGCCTGGAGTGTAACTCTGTTTAGACCGGGACCGTTGAACACTGAAGCTTTCTTT. Its protein is CAWSVTLFRPGPLNTEAFF. The full variable domain, its missing parts supplied by reference TRBV30 and TRBJ1-1, is SQTIHQWPATLVQPVGSPLSLECTVEGTSNPNLYWYRQAAGRGLQLLFYSVGIGQISSEVPQNLSASRPQDRQFILSSKKLLLSDSGFYLCAWSVTLFRPGPLNTEAFFGQGTRLTVV.

V usage is TRBV6-1 and J usage is TRBJ1-2; D gene uncertain. Trimming cost V 4 bases and J 8 bases, with 20 bases left between them. CDR3 length: 15 amino acids. CDR1 and CDR2 from the germline V gene are MNHNS and SASEGT. The CDR3 protein is CASSGLGGPTGGYTF. DNA for the CDR3: TGTGCCAGCAGTGGACTCGGTGGACCAACGGGGGGCTACACCTTC.

The chain uses TRBV19 and TRBJ2-7; TRBD1 matches at 7 bases. J lost 6 bases, V lost 5 bases, and 4 bases had no gene match. CDR1 and CDR2 (germline): LNHDA, SQIVND (reference sequence). CDR3 length: 12 residues. DNA of the CDR3: TGTGCCAGTAGTGCACAGGGGCTCGAGCAGTACTTC. This gives the protein CASSAQGLEQYF.

The rearrangement uses TRBV6-5 and TRBJ2-7, with a possible D match to TRBD2 (5 bases). Trimming left V 4 bases short and J 2 bases short, with 12 bases between. Germline-derived CDR1 and CDR2 are MNHEY and SVGAGI. The CDR3 spans 14 residues. As DNA, the CDR3 is TGTGCCAGCAGTTCAGACGGACTGACCTACGAGCAGTACTTC. Protein product: CASSSDGLTYEQYF.

This chain uses TRBV28 with TRBJ2-3, with 7 positions matching TRBD1. There are 15 residues in the CDR3. Germline CDR1 is MDHEN and CDR2 is SYDVKM. The ends lost 5 bases at V and 5 bases at J; junction bases unmatched: 10. The CDR3 loop reads CASSRSAGGQDTQYF. CDR3 bases: TGTGCCAGCAGTCGCTCCGCAGGGGGTCAAGATACGCAGTATTTT.

The rearrangement links TRBV28 to TRBJ1-4, with no clear D. The V gene lost 4 bases and the J gene lost 8 bases, with 17 bases spanning the gap. In germline, CDR1 is MDHEN, CDR2 SYDVKM. This CDR3 has 15 amino acids. CDR3 coding DNA: TGTGCCAGCAGTTACCACACGGACTCCAGGGAAAAACTGTTTTTT. It is translated as CASSYHTDSREKLFF.

V usage is TRBV28 and J usage is TRBJ2-5; 14 bases are a match to TRBD2. Germline lookup yields CDR1 MDHEN and CDR2 SYDVKM. V shed 3 bases, J shed 4 bases, and the junction held 1 base outside the gene matches. The CDR3 has 15 residues. The CDR3 spells CASSFGTSGGETQYF. The CDR3 region has the DNA TGTGCCAGCAGTTTCGGGACTAGCGGGGGAGAGACCCAGTACTTC.